This T cell receptor beta chain was identified during a study of cytomegalovirus exposure and HLA in healthy donors. PCR primers comprised 60 Vbeta and 13 Jbeta primers. The protocol was immunoSEQ multiplex PCR, while the TCRdb copy is restricted to in-frame clones and leaves out a portion. The table shows around 120,000 clones, with approximately 80% occurring only once. With respect to this clone: No antigen is known for it.

Germline values: CDR1 SGHVS, CDR2 FNYEAQ. J gave up 0 bases and V 4 bases, and 2 bases lay outside the gene matches. The CDR3 totals 15 residues. General observations from the study: Exclusion applied to some V segments, including TRBV6-2 and TRBV6-3, as they were indistinguishable. Available immune exposure information covered CMV serostatus only.

V is TRBV7-6 and J is TRBJ2-3; 9 bases are shared with TRBD2. Sample: PBMCs. The clonotype was recovered from a female donor in good health and CMV-seropositive. The CDR3 sequence: CASSSSGASTDTQYF. DNA of the CDR3: TGTGCCAGCAGCTCTAGCGGGGCTAGCACAGATACGCAGTATTTT.